This is a list of T cell receptor beta chains from one sample in a study of blood T cell repertoires in COVID-19. Assay used: immunoSEQ multiplex PCR; TCRdb lists only in-frame clones, some missing. The data show around 60,000 clones, 75% to 85% seen once. Sequenced: peripheral blood. All receptors derive from a woman aged 60 to 75 with acute or convalescent COVID-19. Both conserved end residues are part of each CDR3. D genes are given only for firm matches. Clone size appears in some rows only: once, few, many, or a class for an expanded clone.

V gene: TRBV9; D gene: TRBD2; clone size: .; J gene: TRBJ2-1; CDR3 protein: CASSVSGGLSYNEQFF; CDR3 DNA: TGTGCCAGCAGCGTTAGCGGGGGACTCTCCTACAATGAGCAGTTCTTC
V gene: TRBV5-5; D gene: TRBD1; clone size: .; J gene: TRBJ2-2; CDR3 protein: CASSRSGQVSTGELFF; CDR3 DNA: TGTGCCAGCAGCCGATCGGGACAGGTTAGCACCGGGGAGCTGTTTTTT
V gene: TRBV29-1; D gene: .; clone size: .; J gene: TRBJ1-5; CDR3 protein: CSVGGAGQPQHF; CDR3 DNA: TGCAGCGTTGGCGGGGCGGGTCAGCCCCAGCATTTT
V gene: TRBV18; D gene: TRBD1; clone size: .; J gene: TRBJ1-6; CDR3 protein: CASSPQGQGSPLHF; CDR3 DNA: TGTGCCAGCTCACCACAAGGACAGGGATCACCCCTCCACTTT
V gene: TRBV7-2; D gene: .; clone size: .; J gene: TRBJ2-2; CDR3 protein: CASSRDHTGELFF; CDR3 DNA: TGTGCCAGCAGTCGCGATCACACCGGGGAGCTGTTTTTT
V gene: TRBV6-5; D gene: .; clone size: .; J gene: TRBJ2-7; CDR3 protein: CASSYSTGQSYEQYF; CDR3 DNA: TGTGCCAGCAGTTACTCGACTGGACAGTCCTACGAGCAGTACTTC
V gene: TRBV11-3; D gene: .; clone size: few; J gene: TRBJ1-6; CDR3 protein: CASSLDPSGSPLHF; CDR3 DNA: TGTGCCAGCAGCTTAGATCCCAGTGGTTCACCCCTCCACTTT
V gene: TRBV5-1; D gene: TRBD1; clone size: .; J gene: TRBJ1-1; CDR3 protein: CASSPDRVTEAFF; CDR3 DNA: TGCGCCAGCAGCCCGGACAGGGTCACTGAAGCTTTCTTT
V gene: TRBV10-3; D gene: .; clone size: .; J gene: TRBJ1-5; CDR3 protein: CAISESRGDFSNQPQHF; CDR3 DNA: TGTGCCATCAGTGAGTCGAGAGGGGACTTTAGCAATCAGCCCCAGCATTTT
V gene: TRBV11-2; D gene: .; clone size: .; J gene: TRBJ1-2; CDR3 protein: CASSLGSGANYGYTF; CDR3 DNA: TGTGCCAGCAGCTTAGGTTCAGGGGCCAACTATGGCTACACCTTC
V gene: TRBV7-3; D gene: TRBD1; clone size: .; J gene: TRBJ2-7; CDR3 protein: CASSLSPRTGEQYF; CDR3 DNA: TGTGCCAGCAGCTTAAGCCCTAGGACAGGGGAGCAGTACTTC
V gene: TRBV5-1; D gene: TRBD1; clone size: .; J gene: TRBJ1-1; CDR3 protein: CASTRDRGGVRNTEAFF; CDR3 DNA: TGCGCCAGCACCAGGGACAGGGGGGGAGTTAGGAACACTGAAGCTTTCTTT
V gene: TRBV4-1; D gene: .; clone size: .; J gene: TRBJ1-2; CDR3 protein: CASSQDGQETYGYTF; CDR3 DNA: TGCGCCAGCAGCCAAGATGGGCAGGAAACGTATGGCTACACCTTC
V gene: TRBV5-1; D gene: .; clone size: .; J gene: TRBJ1-1; CDR3 protein: CASSQTASWNTEAFF; CDR3 DNA: TGCGCCAGCAGCCAAACAGCCTCTTGGAACACTGAAGCTTTCTTT
V gene: TRBV7-9; D gene: .; clone size: .; J gene: TRBJ1-6; CDR3 protein: CASSEGSYNSPLHF; CDR3 DNA: TGTGCCAGCAGCGAGGGTTCCTATAATTCACCCCTCCACTTT
V gene: TRBV3-1/TRBV3-2; D gene: .; clone size: .; J gene: TRBJ2-5; CDR3 protein: CASSHLQETQYF; CDR3 DNA: TGTGCCAGCAGCCACCTACAAGAGACCCAGTACTTC
V gene: TRBV9; D gene: .; clone size: .; J gene: TRBJ1-2; CDR3 protein: CASSPNSGVGGYTF; CDR3 DNA: TGTGCCAGCAGCCCTAATAGCGGGGTGGGGGGCTACACCTTC
V gene: TRBV25-1; D gene: .; clone size: .; J gene: TRBJ2-3; CDR3 protein: CASSEPEGFADTQYF; CDR3 DNA: TGTGCCAGCAGTGAGCCGGAGGGATTCGCAGATACGCAGTATTTT
V gene: TRBV5-5; D gene: .; clone size: .; J gene: TRBJ1-2; CDR3 protein: CASSEGANYGYTF; CDR3 DNA: TGTGCCAGCAGCGAGGGGGCTAACTATGGCTACACCTTC
V gene: TRBV29-1; D gene: TRBD1; clone size: .; J gene: TRBJ1-5; CDR3 protein: CSVDQGAGQPQHF; CDR3 DNA: TGCAGCGTTGACCAGGGGGCTGGGCAGCCCCAGCATTTT
V gene: TRBV5-1; D gene: .; clone size: .; J gene: TRBJ2-7; CDR3 protein: CASSMDSLSYEQYF; CDR3 DNA: TGCGCCAGCAGCATGGACAGCCTCTCCTACGAGCAGTACTTC
V gene: TRBV24-1; D gene: TRBD2; clone size: .; J gene: TRBJ2-5; CDR3 protein: CATSDWGGETQYF; CDR3 DNA: TGTGCCACCAGTGATTGGGGGGGGGAGACCCAGTACTTC
V gene: TRBV7-3; D gene: .; clone size: .; J gene: TRBJ1-5; CDR3 protein: CASSLAAVQPQHF; CDR3 DNA: TGTGCCAGCAGCTTAGCTGCGGTTCAGCCCCAGCATTTT
V gene: TRBV19; D gene: TRBD1; clone size: .; J gene: TRBJ1-4; CDR3 protein: CASSGGQGRGPIGEKLFF; CDR3 DNA: TGTGCCAGTAGTGGAGGACAGGGAAGAGGGCCAATAGGCGAAAAACTGTTTTTT
V gene: TRBV7-9; D gene: TRBD1; clone size: .; J gene: TRBJ1-6; CDR3 protein: CASQPGGNSPLHF; CDR3 DNA: TGTGCCAGCCAGCCAGGGGGAAATTCACCCCTCCACTTT
V gene: TRBV6-1; D gene: TRBD1; clone size: .; J gene: TRBJ1-4; CDR3 protein: CASSERPGGRNEKLFF; CDR3 DNA: TGTGCCAGCAGTGAAAGGCCAGGGGGACGAAATGAAAAACTGTTTTTT
V gene: TRBV5-1; D gene: TRBD1; clone size: .; J gene: TRBJ1-1; CDR3 protein: CASSLDRERGTEAFF; CDR3 DNA: TGCGCCAGCAGCTTAGACAGGGAGAGAGGGACTGAAGCTTTCTTT
V gene: TRBV19; D gene: .; clone size: .; J gene: TRBJ1-2; CDR3 protein: CASKLPGGGYGYTF; CDR3 DNA: TGTGCCAGTAAACTCCCGGGAGGAGGCTATGGCTACACCTTC
V gene: TRBV3-1/TRBV3-2; D gene: TRBD1; clone size: .; J gene: TRBJ2-7; CDR3 protein: CASSPRDRGSPYEQYF; CDR3 DNA: TGTGCCAGCAGCCCCCGGGACAGGGGTTCCCCCTACGAGCAGTACTTC
V gene: TRBV6-2/TRBV6-3; D gene: .; clone size: .; J gene: TRBJ1-2; CDR3 protein: CASSYSTGGYTF; CDR3 DNA: TGTGCCAGCAGTTACTCGACAGGTGGCTACACCTTC